This TCR beta chain originates from a study of immune characterization of retroperitoneal liposarcoma. TCRdb re-derived calls from the PCR reads in MiXCR, one entry per CDR3 protein. Of 9,500 or so distinct CDR3 sequences in the sample, about 30% are singletons; the top ten hold about 8%. Judged by abundance, this clonotype is medium-sized. Material for sequencing was tumor tissue. The receptor's source is a male donor with retroperitoneal liposarcoma.

This chain's CDR3 is CASSLGVSDYNEQFF. The CDR3 DNA reads TGTGCCAGCAGCTTAGGGGTTAGCGACTACAATGAGCAGTTCTTC. The rearrangement uses TRBV7-8 and TRBJ2-1, with D possibly being TRBD2 (5 bases). CDR3 size: 15 residues. The germline V and J ends were trimmed by 1 base and 3 bases, with 10 bases remaining between them. CDR1 and CDR2 (germline): SGHVS, FQNEAQ.